This T cell receptor beta chain was profiled in a study of long-term antiretroviral therapy in people with HIV (dated by TCRdb to 2022 to 2024). Describing the broader study: Collection of the earliest samples took place about a decade ahead of the 2015 WHO recommendation for immediate ART, at a time when ART was typically delayed until CD4 counts fell. This retrospective serial study examined whether starting ART and sustained HIV suppression were associated with changes in the composition and diversity of the TRB repertoire in peripheral blood. Test extractions of a monoclonal T-cell line alongside 33 polyclonal samples showed no cross-contamination during QIAcube processing. The cohort contributed fewer than 200 cryopreserved PBMC samples from about 33 adults with confirmed HIV infection, collected serially over a mean of about 6 years (range 1-12). About 40% of the roughly 30 participants with HIV were female. Overall study results and their limits: Owing to limited PBMC availability, only the TCR beta chain was sequenced, without alpha chain pairing. The samples span the years 2004 to 2017, and the ART regimens used may be less effective than current regimens. A significant increase in TRB diversity was found to be associated with ART initiation, although TRB diversity was observed to remain significantly below that of transplant donor controls even after long-term ART. Because pre-ART samples had limited cell numbers, profiling was done on unsorted PBMC rather than on sorted CD4+ and CD8+ T cells. Expanded TRB clones identified before ART initiation dominated the repertoire at all time points, although this dominance fluctuated and declined in many PLHIV after ART. Inferences about post-ART repertoire changes were limited because no data were available on ART adherence, viral resistance or therapy changes. Narrower CDR3 length ranges were observed in HIV repertoires than in controls, and an antigen-experienced repertoire with only a slight naive shift after ART was suggested by the network structure.

To be included, a participant needed at least one PBMC sample from before ART initiation plus at least two post-ART samples. Every participant with HIV received treatment in the United States of America. Before DNA extraction, cryopreserved samples of about 0.9-11 million PBMC were thawed and then washed. At the time of the earliest PBMC sample, participants with HIV were aged between roughly 20 and 60 years. Each participant contributed PBMC samples from 1-4 timepoints before ART initiation and 2-8 timepoints after ART initiation, with a median of 7 samples. Serial HIV viral load, CD4+ T-cell count, ART history and demographic data were obtained for every participant. Genomic DNA was extracted from unsorted PBMC with a Qiagen kit on a QIAcube, processed in batches of 12 samples. The immunoSEQ hsTCRB v3.0 assay was used at survey level resolution for TRB variable region sequencing. The target sequencing depth for TRB was about 40,000-50,000 T-cell genomes per sample. TRB libraries were pooled and sequenced on an Illumina MiSeq using a v3 150-cycle kit. In the source study's methods: Repertoire analysis ran in R within a reproducible Nextflow workflow covering QC, data transformation and analysis. LymphoSeq2, an R package for exploring AIRR-Seq data, was used to implement custom analyses. A handful of samples that yielded fewer than 5000 total TRB sequences were excluded, so that 200 or so HIV repertoires were analyzed. Of the 188 retained HIV repertoires, about 59 were collected before and roughly 130 after ART initiation. Each repertoire was downsampled to 5000 TRB nucleotide sequences, and summary statistics were averaged across 100 downsampling iterations. The analysis kept only TRB sequences whose CDR3 regions were at least seven amino acids long. Diversity was measured with a Shannon entropy-derived clonality score and the Gini coefficient. In the repertoire networks, any two of the top 5000 CDR3 amino acid sequences were connected whenever the two sequences differed by an edit distance of one. For TRB CDR3 amino acid sequences, antigen specificity groups and MHC restriction were predicted with GLIPH2. To flag known CMV, EBV, HIV or tissue antigen associations, CDR3 amino acid sequences were matched against VDJdb and McPAS-TCR. Pre-ART, post-ART and control groups were compared with Wilcoxon signed-rank tests and Holm-Bonferroni correction. Held by TCRdb, this immuneACCESS table contains in-frame sequences only and omits some clones. Under half of the omission traces to an unresolved V gene where checked; the cause of the rest is unknown. V and J calls and clone size follow that table, whereas D and trimming were derived from the DNA. This sample has just over 35,000 clones in its table, and around 94% of those were observed once. The top ten clones comprise roughly 4% of the sample.

Points on this clone: Its antigen remains undetermined. Base-call qualities are not available, and no considerably larger clone is one nucleotide away.

The germline V gene yields SGHTA for CDR1 and FQGNSA for CDR2. V sheds 0 bases and J sheds 9 bases, leaving 12 bases between their ends. Taken from cysteine to phenylalanine, the CDR3 has 15 residues. Just CDR3 DNA is preserved here, 45 bases in frame from base 1. The sequenced sample was unsorted PBMCs, obtained 4.1 years after starting antiretroviral therapy. The TCR comes from a woman between 45 and 65 years old with HIV. The V gene is TRBV7-2 and the J gene is TRBJ1-6, with a weak D call of TRBD1 (6 bases match). DNA sequence: TGTGCCAGCAGCTTAGCCCGACAGGTTTCTTCACCCCTCCACTTT. This is translated as CASSLARQVSSPLHF. The variable domain in full, with residues beyond the CDR3 obtained from the reference TRBV7-2 and TRBJ1-6 genes, is GAGVSQSPSNKVTEKGKDVELRCDPISGHTALYWYRQSLGQGLEFLIYFQGNSAPDKSGLPSDRFSAERTGGSVSTLTIQRTQQEDSAVYLCASSLARQVSSPLHFGNGTRLTVT.